Listed below are T cell receptor beta chains from one sample, sequenced in a study of tumor-infiltrating lymphocytes in localized non-small cell lung cancer. Assay used: immunoSEQ multiplex PCR; TCRdb lists only in-frame clones, some missing. Of about 14,000 clones listed, approximately 62% are singletons. The sample consisted of uninvolved lung tissue not adjacent to the tumor. These receptors originate from a human donor with non-small cell lung cancer. Each CDR3 is given with its conserved first and last residue. A D gene is named only where the DNA matches it firmly. Clone size is not always given. Where it is, it says once, few, many or a class for expanded clones.

clone size	V gene	J gene	D gene	CDR3 protein	CDR3 DNA
once	TRBV27	TRBJ2-2	TRBD2	CASRLAGFNTGELFF	TGTGCCAGCAGGCTAGCGGGGTTTAACACCGGGGAGCTGTTTTTT
medium-sized	TRBV2	TRBJ2-2	.	CASRTAAANTGELFF	TGTGCCAGCAGGACGGCTGCCGCGAACACCGGGGAGCTGTTTTTT
.	TRBV6-1	TRBJ1-5	.	CASSEFGQPQHF	TGTGCCAGCAGTGAGTTTGGTCAGCCCCAGCATTTT
.	TRBV6-1	TRBJ2-6	.	CASSEFQHGSGANVLTF	TGTGCCAGCAGTGAATTTCAACACGGCTCTGGGGCCAACGTCCTGACTTTC
.	TRBV7-9	TRBJ1-4	.	CASSLVRDGNEKLFF	TGTGCCAGCAGCCTTGTCCGGGACGGTAATGAAAAACTGTTTTTT
once	TRBV7-2	TRBJ2-1	.	CASRESYEQFF	TGTGCCAGCAGGGAATCCTATGAGCAGTTCTTC
.	TRBV6-5	TRBJ2-2	.	CASRLFKTVHGELFF	TGTGCCAGCAGACTATTTAAGACAGTCCACGGGGAGCTGTTTTTT
.	TRBV6-5	TRBJ1-2	.	CASSYSGILYGYTF	TGTGCCAGCAGTTACTCAGGGATACTCTATGGCTACACCTTC
.	TRBV6-5	TRBJ2-3	TRBD2	CASRNSGASTDTQYF	TGTGCCAGCAGGAATAGCGGGGCGAGCACAGATACGCAGTATTTT
.	TRBV5-1	TRBJ2-5	.	CASSLGWQGETQYF	TGCGCCAGCAGCTTAGGGTGGCAGGGAGAGACCCAGTACTTC
.	TRBV28	TRBJ1-5	.	CASSATVVRHF	TGTGCCAGCAGTGCGACTGTGGTAAGGCATTTT
.	TRBV9	TRBJ2-1	.	CASSSTGARNEQFF	TGTGCCAGCAGCAGTACAGGTGCCCGCAATGAGCAGTTCTTC
.	TRBV5-6	TRBJ2-1	TRBD1	CASSSSRDRGIWPYNEQFF	TGTGCCAGCAGCTCGAGCCGGGACAGGGGGATTTGGCCCTACAATGAGCAGTTCTTC
.	TRBV2	TRBJ1-5	.	CASSEQGQPQHF	TGTGCCAGCAGTGAACAGGGCCAGCCCCAGCATTTT
.	TRBV27	TRBJ2-3	.	CASSSYRRGSTDTQYF	TGTGCCAGCAGTTCGTACCGAAGGGGGAGCACAGATACGCAGTATTTT
.	TRBV4-3	TRBJ2-2	TRBD2	CASSQGIAAGENTGELFF	TGCGCCAGCAGCCAAGGAATCGCCGCGGGGGAGAACACCGGGGAGCTGTTTTTT
.	TRBV9	TRBJ2-5	TRBD2	CASSALAGGPGAQYF	TGTGCCAGCAGCGCGCTGGCGGGGGGCCCAGGAGCCCAGTACTTC
large	TRBV6-5	TRBJ2-1	.	CASSYSITHAIEQFF	TGTGCCAGCAGTTACTCGATAACCCACGCTATCGAGCAGTTCTTC
.	TRBV19	TRBJ2-3	.	CASIWGNGGTDTQYF	TGTGCCAGTATATGGGGAAACGGGGGCACAGATACGCAGTATTTT
once	TRBV6-5	TRBJ1-2	.	CASSAGANYGYTF	TGTGCCAGCTCAGCGGGGGCTAACTATGGCTACACCTTC
few	TRBV5-1	TRBJ2-5	TRBD2	CASSPASGGAPETQYF	TGCGCCAGCAGCCCGGCTAGCGGGGGGGCCCCAGAGACCCAGTACTTC
once	TRBV7-2	TRBJ1-2	.	CASSLEKGPYGYTF	TGTGCCAGCAGTTTAGAGAAGGGCCCTTACGGCTACACCTTC
.	TRBV2	TRBJ1-3	.	CASTRAGNTIYF	TGTGCGAGCACCCGGGCCGGAAACACCATATATTTT
.	TRBV4-3	TRBJ2-5	.	CASSQDFLTEETQYF	TGCGCCAGCAGCCAAGATTTTTTAACAGAAGAGACCCAGTACTTC
few	TRBV4-2	TRBJ2-7	.	CASSQGVRDRDYEQYF	TGTGCCAGCAGCCAAGGGGTCAGGGACCGAGACTACGAGCAGTACTTC
once	TRBV5-1	TRBJ1-4	TRBD1	CASSSGQEPKLFF	TGCGCCAGCAGCTCGGGACAGGAACCCAAACTGTTTTTT
once	TRBV4-1	TRBJ2-7	.	CASSQDRSSYEQYF	TGCGCCAGCAGCCAAGATCGGTCCTCCTACGAGCAGTACTTC
.	TRBV5-1	TRBJ1-2	TRBD1	CASSLAGGYGYTF	TGCGCCAGCAGCTTAGCAGGGGGCTATGGCTACACCTTC
.	TRBV9	TRBJ2-3	TRBD2	CASGDHPRGDDTQYF	TGTGCCAGCGGGGACCATCCCCGGGGGGACGATACGCAGTATTTT
.	TRBV7-9	TRBJ2-3	.	CASSLMSSTDTQYF	TGTGCCAGCAGCTTAATGTCTAGCACAGATACGCAGTATTTT
medium-sized	TRBV19	TRBJ2-2	TRBD2	CASSFTAGGTGELFF	TGTGCCAGTAGCTTCACGGCGGGAGGGACCGGGGAGCTGTTTTTT
.	TRBV5-6	TRBJ1-5	.	CASSFQRQPQHF	TGTGCCAGCAGCTTTCAGAGGCAGCCCCAGCATTTT
few	TRBV27	TRBJ2-7	.	CASTPSLDYEQYF	TGTGCCAGCACCCCATCACTAGACTACGAGCAGTACTTC
.	TRBV4-3	TRBJ1-6	TRBD1	CASSHLPGQGLSDYNSPLHF	TGCGCCAGCAGCCACCTCCCGGGACAGGGGTTGAGTGACTATAATTCACCCCTCCACTTT
.	TRBV19	TRBJ1-4	.	CASSIRGTNEKLFF	TGTGCCAGTAGTATCAGGGGAACTAATGAAAAACTGTTTTTT
few	TRBV6-5	TRBJ2-3	TRBD2	CASSFRLAGEDTQYF	TGTGCCAGCAGTTTTCGACTAGCGGGGGAGGATACGCAGTATTTT
.	TRBV27	TRBJ2-5	.	CASTSNGGTQYF	TGTGCCAGCACATCTAATGGGGGGACCCAGTACTTC
few	TRBV2	TRBJ2-3	TRBD2	CASSETSGGEDTQYF	TGTGCCAGCAGTGAGACTAGCGGGGGTGAAGATACGCAGTATTTT
.	TRBV10-3	TRBJ2-2	.	CAIKTGLENTGELFF	TGTGCCATCAAAACAGGGCTTGAGAACACCGGGGAGCTGTTTTTT
.	TRBV7-8	TRBJ2-1	.	CASSLQDEQFF	TGTGCCAGCAGCTTGCAGGATGAGCAGTTCTTC
.	TRBV28	TRBJ1-4	.	CASSLIGHVNEKLFF	TGTGCCAGCAGTTTGATAGGACACGTTAATGAAAAACTGTTTTTT
few	TRBV19	TRBJ2-2	TRBD1	CATSDRATGELFF	TGTGCCACCAGCGACAGGGCCACCGGGGAGCTGTTTTTT
.	TRBV7-2	TRBJ1-1	.	CASSLLGVPNTEAFF	TGTGCCAGCAGCTTATTGGGGGTTCCTAACACTGAAGCTTTCTTT
.	TRBV6-7	TRBJ2-2	.	CASSLGNTGELFF	TGTGCCAGCAGCCTAGGGAACACCGGGGAGCTGTTTTTT
.	TRBV28	TRBJ2-3	TRBD2	CASSIIAGVTDTQYF	TGTGCCAGCAGCATCATAGCGGGAGTGACAGATACGCAGTATTTT
.	TRBV6-1	TRBJ1-6	TRBD1	CASSERTGGGSPLHF	TGTGCCAGCAGTGAGAGGACAGGGGGAGGTTCACCCCTCCACTTT
once	TRBV30	TRBJ1-1	.	CALHRTTEAFF	TGTGCCTTACACAGAACCACTGAAGCTTTCTTT